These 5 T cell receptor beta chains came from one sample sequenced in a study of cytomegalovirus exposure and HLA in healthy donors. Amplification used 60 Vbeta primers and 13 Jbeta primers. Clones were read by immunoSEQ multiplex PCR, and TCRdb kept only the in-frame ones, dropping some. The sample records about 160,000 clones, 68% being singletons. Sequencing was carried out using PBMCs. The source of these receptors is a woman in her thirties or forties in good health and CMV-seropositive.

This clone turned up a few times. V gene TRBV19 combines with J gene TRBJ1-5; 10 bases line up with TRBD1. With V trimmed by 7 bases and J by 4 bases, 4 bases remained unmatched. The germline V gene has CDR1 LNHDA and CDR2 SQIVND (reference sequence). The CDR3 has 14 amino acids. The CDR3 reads CASTWTGGNQPQHF. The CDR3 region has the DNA TGTGCCAGTACCTGGACAGGGGGAAATCAGCCCCAGCATTTT.

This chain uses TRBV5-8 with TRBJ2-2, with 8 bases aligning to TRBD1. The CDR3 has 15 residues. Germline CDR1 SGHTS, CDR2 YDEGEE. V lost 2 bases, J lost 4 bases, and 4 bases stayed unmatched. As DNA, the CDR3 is TGTGCCAGCAGCTTCAAGGACAGGGTCACCGGGGAGCTGTTTTTT. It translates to CASSFKDRVTGELFF.

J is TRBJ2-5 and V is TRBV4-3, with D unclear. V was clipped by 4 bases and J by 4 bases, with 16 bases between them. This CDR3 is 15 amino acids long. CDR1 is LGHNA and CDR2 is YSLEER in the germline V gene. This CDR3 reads CASSPEHGLGETQYF. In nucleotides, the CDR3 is TGCGCCAGCAGCCCCGAACACGGCCTAGGAGAGACCCAGTACTTC.

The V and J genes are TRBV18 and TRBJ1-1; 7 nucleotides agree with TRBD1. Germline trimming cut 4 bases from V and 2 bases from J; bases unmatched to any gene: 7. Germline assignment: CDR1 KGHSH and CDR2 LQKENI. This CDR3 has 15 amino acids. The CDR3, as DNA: TGTGCCAGCTCACAGGGACAGCTATCAAACACTGAAGCTTTCTTT. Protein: CASSQGQLSNTEAFF.

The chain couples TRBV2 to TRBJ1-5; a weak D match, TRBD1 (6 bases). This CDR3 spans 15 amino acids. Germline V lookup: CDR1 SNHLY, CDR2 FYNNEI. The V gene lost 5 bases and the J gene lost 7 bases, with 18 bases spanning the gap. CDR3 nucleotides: TGTGCCAGCAGTCGGGCAGGGGATGGAGGACAGCCCCAGCATTTT. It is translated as CASSRAGDGGQPQHF.